The TCR beta chain described here comes from a study of control samples from healthy donors and cancer patients. Clones were sequenced by immunoSEQ multiplex PCR, and TCRdb holds only the in-frame ones, with some missing. The sample gives about 97,000 clones, around 92% of which show up once; less than 2.5% is in the top ten. V lost 5 bases to trimming and J lost 7 bases, with 12 bases between them. The CDR3 runs to 13 residues. The germline CDR1 and CDR2 sequences are MDHEN and SYDVKM. The V gene is TRBV28, the J gene TRBJ2-1; D call uncertain. The receptor's source is a woman under 30 in good health. The source material was blood. CDR3: CASSPLTPNEQFF. DNA of the CDR3: TGTGCCAGCAGTCCTCTTACTCCGAATGAGCAGTTCTTC.